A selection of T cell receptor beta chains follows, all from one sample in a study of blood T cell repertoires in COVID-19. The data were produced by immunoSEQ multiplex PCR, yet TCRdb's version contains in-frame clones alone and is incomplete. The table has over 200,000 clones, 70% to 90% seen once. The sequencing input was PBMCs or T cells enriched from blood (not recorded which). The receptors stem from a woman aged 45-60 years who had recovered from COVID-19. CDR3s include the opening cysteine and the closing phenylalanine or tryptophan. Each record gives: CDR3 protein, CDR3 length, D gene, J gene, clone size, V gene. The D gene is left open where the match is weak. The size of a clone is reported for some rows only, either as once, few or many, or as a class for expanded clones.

CASSPRGLGAPNEQFF	16	NA	TRBJ2-1	NA	TRBV9
CASRFGEKTYEQYF	14	NA	TRBJ2-7	NA	TRBV2
CASSLVGRGVTEAFF	15	NA	TRBJ1-1	NA	TRBV5-1
CASSLLPGGSQKLFF	15	TRBD1	TRBJ1-4	NA	TRBV7-9
CASSLDSPGGTEAFF	15	TRBD1	TRBJ1-1	NA	TRBV5-1
CASSLEQMTWGNTIYF	16	NA	TRBJ1-3	few	TRBV7-8
CASSLRDRSIYGYTF	15	TRBD1	TRBJ1-2	NA	TRBV2
CASNDIDYGYTF	12	NA	TRBJ1-2	NA	TRBV28
CASRGIAGTSYNEQFF	16	TRBD2	TRBJ2-1	NA	TRBV11-2
CASSVVVGGYNEQFF	15	NA	TRBJ2-1	NA	TRBV9
CASSPLRSTGWAETQYF	17	NA	TRBJ2-5	NA	TRBV18
CASSEALGQGAKMRDYEQYF	20	TRBD1	TRBJ2-7	NA	TRBV6-1
CASSPGTDQPQHF	13	TRBD1	TRBJ1-5	NA	TRBV10-1
CASSLGGARSEKLFF	15	NA	TRBJ1-4	NA	TRBV5-1
CASSLWGQGDPLNQPQHF	18	NA	TRBJ1-5	NA	TRBV28
CASSGQGPLIGEQYF	15	TRBD1	TRBJ2-7	NA	TRBV28
CASKTGVSTDTQYF	14	TRBD1	TRBJ2-3	NA	TRBV19
CATSPTGTYNEQFF	14	NA	TRBJ2-1	NA	TRBV24-1
CASSPRPGTNEKLFF	15	NA	TRBJ1-4	once	TRBV5-5
CASSSPTGAGTF	12	NA	TRBJ1-2	few	TRBV3-1/TRBV3-2
CASSLEVGTSGNTGELFF	18	TRBD2	TRBJ2-2	NA	TRBV11-3
CASSPGQARQGEKLFF	16	TRBD1	TRBJ1-4	NA	TRBV18
CASSQGEGYSNQPQHF	16	NA	TRBJ1-5	few	TRBV4-1
CASSLRSYSQDTQYF	15	NA	TRBJ2-3	NA	TRBV5-1
CASLKGHGEKLFF	13	NA	TRBJ1-4	NA	TRBV2
CASSQEHTSVGPGELFF	17	TRBD2	TRBJ2-2	NA	TRBV4-1
CASSGLAGASYNEQFF	16	TRBD2	TRBJ2-1	few	TRBV5-1